This T cell receptor beta chain was sequenced in a study of post-analysis software for immune sequencing data. Background on the study: Patients with relapsing-remitting, secondary progressive and progressive-relapsing multiple sclerosis courses were all represented. Study-level points and caveats: Samples from one preparation batch, clustered by F measure, grouped strongly together. In patients, a few TRBV segments were more frequent than in controls, with TRBV5-6, TRBV5-1 and TRBV20-1 among them. Normalized Chao1 diversity was significantly reduced in patients versus controls.

Unique molecular identifiers featured in each of the TCR beta cDNA libraries. Approximately 500,000 cDNA molecules were obtained from roughly 1 to 10 million T cells. MiXCR was run by TCRdb on the PCR reads, yielding one entry per CDR3 protein. The data hold about 540,000 distinct CDR3 sequences, with around a third observed a single time. The V end was cut by 5 bases, the J end by 4 bases, with 12 bases between. The CDR3 sequence is 13 residues long. This clonotype was seen a handful of times. Its target is unknown. The chain is built from TRBV12-3 or TRBV12-4 and TRBJ2-7, with D uncertain. The receptor was derived from a girl between 2 and 17 years old with multiple sclerosis. The source material was blood. CDR3 sequence: CASSKEPAYEQYF. The DNA for the CDR3 is TGTGCCAGCAGTAAAGAACCCGCTTACGAGCAGTACTTC.